Listed below are T cell receptor beta chains from one sample, sequenced in a study of cytomegalovirus exposure and HLA in healthy donors. Data came from immunoSEQ multiplex PCR; TCRdb stores just in-frame clones and leaves some out. The table shows about 100,000 clones, with roughly 79% occurring only once. Sequenced: PBMCs. Receptors originate from a woman in her forties in good health and CMV-seronegative. The CDR3 runs from the conserved cysteine through the conserved F or W. Fields, in order: J gene, clone size, D gene, V gene, CDR3 DNA, CDR3 protein. The D gene is left open where the match is weak. The listing skips clone size in some rows; elsewhere it reads once, few, many or a size class.

j_call: TRBJ1-1
clone_size: .
d_call: TRBD1
v_call: TRBV28
cdr3_nt: TGTGCCAGCAGCCCCACAGGACAGGAGTTTGAAGCTTTCTTT
cdr3_aa: CASSPTGQEFEAFF

j_call: TRBJ1-4
clone_size: .
d_call: TRBD1
v_call: TRBV5-4
cdr3_nt: TGTGCCAGCAGCTTAGGGACAGCAACTAATGAAAAACTGTTTTTT
cdr3_aa: CASSLGTATNEKLFF

j_call: TRBJ2-2
clone_size: .
d_call: .
v_call: TRBV5-6
cdr3_nt: TGCGCCAGCAGCTTATATAACACCGGGGAGCTGTTTTTT
cdr3_aa: CASSLYNTGELFF

j_call: TRBJ2-5
clone_size: .
d_call: .
v_call: TRBV6-5
cdr3_nt: TGTGCCAGCAGCCCACAGGGTCCGGAGACCCAGTACTTC
cdr3_aa: CASSPQGPETQYF

j_call: TRBJ1-2
clone_size: .
d_call: TRBD1
v_call: TRBV30
cdr3_nt: TGTGCCTGGAGGGCAGGGGGCGGCTATGGCTACACCTTC
cdr3_aa: CAWRAGGGYGYTF

j_call: TRBJ1-6
clone_size: .
d_call: TRBD1
v_call: TRBV5-6
cdr3_nt: TGTGCCAGCAGCCCGGGGACAGGGGGTCCCGGCTCACCCCTCAACTTT
cdr3_aa: CASSPGTGGPGSPLNF

j_call: TRBJ1-1
clone_size: .
d_call: .
v_call: TRBV4-2
cdr3_nt: TGTGCCAGCAGCCAAGGCGGACTCCGAGGCATGAACACTGAAGCTTTCTTT
cdr3_aa: CASSQGGLRGMNTEAFF

j_call: TRBJ1-1
clone_size: .
d_call: .
v_call: TRBV28
cdr3_nt: TGTGCTGGGACTACCGGGAGGGGCACTGAAGCTTTCTTT
cdr3_aa: CAGTTGRGTEAFF

j_call: TRBJ2-2
clone_size: .
d_call: .
v_call: TRBV28
cdr3_nt: TGTGCCTCGGGGGTCGGGGGGCGGAACACCGGGGAGCTGTTTTTT
cdr3_aa: CASGVGGRNTGELFF

j_call: TRBJ1-2
clone_size: .
d_call: .
v_call: TRBV5-1
cdr3_nt: TGCGCCAGCACGCCGGGAGGGGGGGACTATGGCTACACCTTC
cdr3_aa: CASTPGGGDYGYTF

j_call: TRBJ2-5
clone_size: .
d_call: TRBD1
v_call: TRBV7-6
cdr3_nt: TGTGCCAGCAGCGCGACAGGGTTCGATCAAGAGACCCAGTACTTC
cdr3_aa: CASSATGFDQETQYF

j_call: TRBJ1-4
clone_size: few
d_call: .
v_call: TRBV7-8
cdr3_nt: TGTGCCAGCAGCTTAGGCCCCGCGGAAAAACTGTTTTTT
cdr3_aa: CASSLGPAEKLFF

j_call: TRBJ2-3
clone_size: .
d_call: .
v_call: TRBV30
cdr3_nt: TGTGCCTGGGCGACTCTAGATACGCAGTATTTT
cdr3_aa: CAWATLDTQYF

j_call: TRBJ2-1
clone_size: .
d_call: .
v_call: TRBV6-1
cdr3_nt: TGTGCCAGCAGTGGGAGGGGGCAGAACAATGAGCAGTTCTTC
cdr3_aa: CASSGRGQNNEQFF

j_call: TRBJ1-6
clone_size: once
d_call: TRBD1
v_call: TRBV4-1
cdr3_nt: TGCGCCAGCAGCCAAGAGGGAGGGACAGGGAGCTCCTATAATTCACCCCTCCACTTT
cdr3_aa: CASSQEGGTGSSYNSPLHF

j_call: TRBJ2-7
clone_size: .
d_call: .
v_call: TRBV27
cdr3_nt: TGTGCCAGCAGCCCTAGCCGGGCCCCACGGCCTCAGGACGAGCAGTACTTC
cdr3_aa: CASSPSRAPRPQDEQYF

j_call: TRBJ1-6
clone_size: .
d_call: .
v_call: TRBV7-2
cdr3_nt: TGTGCCAGCAGCTCACAGGGTTTCTATAATTCACCCCTCCACTTT
cdr3_aa: CASSSQGFYNSPLHF

j_call: TRBJ2-7
clone_size: .
d_call: TRBD2
v_call: TRBV5-1
cdr3_nt: TGCGCCAGCAGGCGGACTAGCGGGGGGGCCTACGAGCAGTACTTC
cdr3_aa: CASRRTSGGAYEQYF

j_call: TRBJ1-1
clone_size: .
d_call: .
v_call: TRBV18
cdr3_nt: TGTGCCAGCTCACCACCGATGGGGGCGGGCACTGAAGCTTTCTTT
cdr3_aa: CASSPPMGAGTEAFF

j_call: TRBJ1-1
clone_size: .
d_call: TRBD1
v_call: TRBV5-1
cdr3_nt: TGCGCCAGCAGCTTGGACGGGACAGGGATGACTGAAGCTTTCTTT
cdr3_aa: CASSLDGTGMTEAFF

j_call: TRBJ2-1
clone_size: .
d_call: .
v_call: TRBV30
cdr3_nt: TGTGCCTGGAGTGACAGGGAGAGCTCCTACAATGAGCAGTTCTTC
cdr3_aa: CAWSDRESSYNEQFF

j_call: TRBJ2-7
clone_size: few
d_call: TRBD1
v_call: TRBV5-1
cdr3_nt: TGCGCCAGCAGCTTGGGACAGGGGCTTGGAGCCTCCTACGAGCAGTACTTC
cdr3_aa: CASSLGQGLGASYEQYF

j_call: TRBJ1-1
clone_size: .
d_call: .
v_call: TRBV5-6
cdr3_nt: TGTGCCAGCAGTCCGGCCGGCGGGGTGAAGACTGAAGCTTTCTTT
cdr3_aa: CASSPAGGVKTEAFF

j_call: TRBJ1-5
clone_size: .
d_call: TRBD1
v_call: TRBV6-5
cdr3_nt: TGTGCCAGCAGCCTGACAGGGAAAAGCAATCAGCCCCAGCATTTT
cdr3_aa: CASSLTGKSNQPQHF

j_call: TRBJ1-4
clone_size: once
d_call: TRBD1
v_call: TRBV5-4
cdr3_nt: TGTGCCAGCAGCTGGGACAGGTCAACTAATGAAAAACTGTTTTTT
cdr3_aa: CASSWDRSTNEKLFF

j_call: TRBJ2-5
clone_size: once
d_call: TRBD1
v_call: TRBV6-6
cdr3_nt: TGTGCCAGCAGTTACTCGATGGGACAGCCGAATGGGCAGTACTTC
cdr3_aa: CASSYSMGQPNGQYF

j_call: TRBJ1-1
clone_size: .
d_call: .
v_call: TRBV5-8
cdr3_nt: TGTGCCAGCAGCTTGTTCGGGAACATGAACACTGAAGCTTTCTTT
cdr3_aa: CASSLFGNMNTEAFF

j_call: TRBJ1-1
clone_size: .
d_call: TRBD1
v_call: TRBV19
cdr3_nt: TGTGCCAGTGGGACAGCGAACACTGAAGCTTTCTTT
cdr3_aa: CASGTANTEAFF

j_call: TRBJ1-1
clone_size: .
d_call: TRBD1
v_call: TRBV30
cdr3_nt: TGTGCCGGCCGGACAGGGATGAACACTGAAGCTTTCTTT
cdr3_aa: CAGRTGMNTEAFF

j_call: TRBJ1-1
clone_size: few
d_call: .
v_call: TRBV6-6
cdr3_nt: TGTGCCAGCAGTTACTCCAGGGAGGTGAACACTGAAGCTTTCTTT
cdr3_aa: CASSYSREVNTEAFF

j_call: TRBJ1-2
clone_size: .
d_call: .
v_call: TRBV7-9
cdr3_nt: TGTGCCAGCAGCTTATTAGTCGGTTCTAACTATGGCTACACCTTC
cdr3_aa: CASSLLVGSNYGYTF